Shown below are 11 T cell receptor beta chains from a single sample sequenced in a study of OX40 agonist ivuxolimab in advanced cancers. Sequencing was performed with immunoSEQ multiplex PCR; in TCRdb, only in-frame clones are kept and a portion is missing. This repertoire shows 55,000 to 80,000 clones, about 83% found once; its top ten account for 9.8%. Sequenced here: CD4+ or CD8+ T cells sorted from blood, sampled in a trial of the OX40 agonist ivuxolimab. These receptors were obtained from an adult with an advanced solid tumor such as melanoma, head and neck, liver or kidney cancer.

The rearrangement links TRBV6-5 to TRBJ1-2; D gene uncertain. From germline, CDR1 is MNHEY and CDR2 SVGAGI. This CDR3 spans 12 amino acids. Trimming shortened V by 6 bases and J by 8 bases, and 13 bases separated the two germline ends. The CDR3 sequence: CASSTDSAGYTF. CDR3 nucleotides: TGTGCCAGCAGCACGGATTCTGCAGGCTACACCTTC.

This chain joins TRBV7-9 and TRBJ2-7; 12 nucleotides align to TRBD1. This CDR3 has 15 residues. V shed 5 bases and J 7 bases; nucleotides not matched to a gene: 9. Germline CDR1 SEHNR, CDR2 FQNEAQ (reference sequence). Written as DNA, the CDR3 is TGTGCCAGCAGCAAAGGGACAGGGGGCTTGTGGGAGCAGTACTTC. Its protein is CASSKGTGGLWEQYF.

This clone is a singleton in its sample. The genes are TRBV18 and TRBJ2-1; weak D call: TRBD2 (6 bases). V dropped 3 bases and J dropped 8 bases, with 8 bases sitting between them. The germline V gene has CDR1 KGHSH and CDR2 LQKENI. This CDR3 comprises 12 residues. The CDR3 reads CASSPGGDEQFF. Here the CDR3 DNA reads TGTGCCAGCTCACCGGGAGGCGATGAGCAGTTCTTC. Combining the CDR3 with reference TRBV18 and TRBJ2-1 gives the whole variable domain NAGVMQNPRHLVRRRGQEARLRCSPMKGHSHVYWYRQLPEEGLKFMVYLQKENIIDESGMPKERFSAEFPKEGPSILRIQQVVRGDSAAYFCASSPGGDEQFFGPGTRLTVL.

The CDR3 DNA reads as TGTGCCAGCAGCTCAAGCCCCACAGGGAACACTGAAGCTTTCTTT. This encodes CASSSSPTGNTEAFF. The V call is TRBV5-5, the J call TRBJ1-1, with TRBD1 as a possible D gene (5 bases). V was cut by 3 bases and J by 1 base, with 13 bases left in between. The germline CDR1 and CDR2 sequences are SGHKS and YYEKEE (reference sequence). This CDR3 spans 15 amino acids. Filled out from reference TRBV5-5 and TRBJ1-1, the complete variable domain reads DAGVTQSPTHLIKTRGQQVTLRCSPISGHKSVSWYQQVLGQGPQFIFQYYEKEERGRGNFPDRFSARQFPNYSSELNVNALLLGDSALYLCASSSSPTGNTEAFFGQGTRLTVV.

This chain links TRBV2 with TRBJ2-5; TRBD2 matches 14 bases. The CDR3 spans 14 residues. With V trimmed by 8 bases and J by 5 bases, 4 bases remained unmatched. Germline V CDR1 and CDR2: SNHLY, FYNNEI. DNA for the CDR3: TGTGCCAGCGGGACTAGCGGGAGAGGGGAGACCCAGTACTTC. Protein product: CASGTSGRGETQYF.

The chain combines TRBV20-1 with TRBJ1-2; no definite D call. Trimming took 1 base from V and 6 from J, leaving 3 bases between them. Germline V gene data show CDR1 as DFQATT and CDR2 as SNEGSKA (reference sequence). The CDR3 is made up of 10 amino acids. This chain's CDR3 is CSARGHGYTF. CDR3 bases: TGCAGTGCTAGAGGTCATGGCTACACCTTC.

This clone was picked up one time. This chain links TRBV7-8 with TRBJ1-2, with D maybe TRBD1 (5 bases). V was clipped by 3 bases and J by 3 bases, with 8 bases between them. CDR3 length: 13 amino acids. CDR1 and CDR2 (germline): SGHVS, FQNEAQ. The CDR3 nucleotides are TGTGCCAGCAGCTTTCAGGGAGACTATGGCTACACCTTC. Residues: CASSFQGDYGYTF.

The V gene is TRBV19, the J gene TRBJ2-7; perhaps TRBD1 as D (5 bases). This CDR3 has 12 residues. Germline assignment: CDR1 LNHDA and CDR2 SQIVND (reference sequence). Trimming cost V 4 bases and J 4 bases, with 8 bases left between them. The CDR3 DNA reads TGTGCCAGTAGTAAAGGGGTATACGAGCAGTACTTC. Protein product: CASSKGVYEQYF.

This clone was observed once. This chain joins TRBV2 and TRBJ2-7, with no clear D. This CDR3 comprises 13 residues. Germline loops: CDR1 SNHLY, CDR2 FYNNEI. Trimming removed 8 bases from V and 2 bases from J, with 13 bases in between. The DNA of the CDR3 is TGTGCCAGCGGCTTGCCTCTTACCTACGAGCAGTACTTC. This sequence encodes CASGLPLTYEQYF.

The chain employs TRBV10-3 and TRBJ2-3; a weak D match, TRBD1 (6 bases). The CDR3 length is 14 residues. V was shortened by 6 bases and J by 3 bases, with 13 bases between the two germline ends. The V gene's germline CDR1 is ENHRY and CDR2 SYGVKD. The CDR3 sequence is CAISSQGATDTQYF. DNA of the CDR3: TGTGCCATCAGCTCACAGGGTGCGACAGATACGCAGTATTTT.

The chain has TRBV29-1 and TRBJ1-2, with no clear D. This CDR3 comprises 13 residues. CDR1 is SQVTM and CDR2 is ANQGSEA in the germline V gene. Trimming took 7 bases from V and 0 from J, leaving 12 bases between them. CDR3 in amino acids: CSAVGGPNYGYTF. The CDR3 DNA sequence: TGCAGCGCCGTGGGCGGCCCTAACTATGGCTACACCTTC. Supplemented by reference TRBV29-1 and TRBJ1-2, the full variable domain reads SAVISQKPSRDICQRGTSLTIQCQVDSQVTMMFWYRQQPGQSLTLIATANQGSEATYESGFVIDKFPISRPNLTFSTLTVSNMSPEDSSIYLCSAVGGPNYGYTFGSGTRLTVV.